Below, 2 T cell receptor beta chains from the same sample are listed, as sequenced in a study of T cell responses to AZD1222 COVID-19 vaccine (dated by TCRdb to the early 2020s). The library relied on the immunoSEQ multiplex PCR assay. Not all clones reach the TCRdb copy of this immuneACCESS table, which keeps in-frame sequences only. Checked studies attribute under half of the gap to unresolved V genes and leave the rest unexplained. The sample table shows 140,000 to 150,000 clones, and about 93% are seen once. Under 6.5% of the sample is held by the ten biggest clonotypes. The intended sense of this specimen's time point label: baseline before first vaccination. Source: peripheral blood, taken on day 0 of AZD1222 vaccination. These receptors came from an adult in good health.

The V and J genes are TRBV10-3 and TRBJ1-2; D remains unclear. The germline CDR1 and CDR2 sequences are ENHRY and SYGVKD. CDR3 size: 14 residues. The ends were cut back, 0 bases at V and 5 bases at J, with 10 bases in the middle. The CDR3 DNA reads as TGTGCCATCAGTGAGTCTCGGACGGCTTATGGCTACACCTTC. Translating it yields CAISESRTAYGYTF.

This clone has just one count. The J gene is TRBJ2-7, the V gene TRBV7-3, with 7 bases that match TRBD2. Germline lookup yields CDR1 SGHTA and CDR2 FQGTGA. CDR3 length: 13 residues. With V trimmed by 5 bases and J by 3 bases, 4 bases remained unmatched. CDR3 nucleotides: TGTGCCAGCAGCCACGGGACTAACTACGAGCAGTACTTC. The encoded protein is CASSHGTNYEQYF.